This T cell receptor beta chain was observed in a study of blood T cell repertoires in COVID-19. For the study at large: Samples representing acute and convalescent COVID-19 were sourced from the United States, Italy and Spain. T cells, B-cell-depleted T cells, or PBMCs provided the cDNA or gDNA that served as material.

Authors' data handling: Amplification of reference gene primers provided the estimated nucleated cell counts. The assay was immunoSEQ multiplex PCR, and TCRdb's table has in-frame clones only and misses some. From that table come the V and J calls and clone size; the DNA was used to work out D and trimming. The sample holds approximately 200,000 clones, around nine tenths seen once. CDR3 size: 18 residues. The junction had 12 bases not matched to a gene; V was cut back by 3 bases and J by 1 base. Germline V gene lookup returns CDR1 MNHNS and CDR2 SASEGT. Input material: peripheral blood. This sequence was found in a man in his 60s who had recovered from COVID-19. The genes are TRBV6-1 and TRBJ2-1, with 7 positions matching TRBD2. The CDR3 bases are TGTGCCAGCAGTGAGGCGGTAGCGGGTTCCTCTTCCTACAATGAGCAGTTCTTC. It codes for CASSEAVAGSSSYNEQFF.